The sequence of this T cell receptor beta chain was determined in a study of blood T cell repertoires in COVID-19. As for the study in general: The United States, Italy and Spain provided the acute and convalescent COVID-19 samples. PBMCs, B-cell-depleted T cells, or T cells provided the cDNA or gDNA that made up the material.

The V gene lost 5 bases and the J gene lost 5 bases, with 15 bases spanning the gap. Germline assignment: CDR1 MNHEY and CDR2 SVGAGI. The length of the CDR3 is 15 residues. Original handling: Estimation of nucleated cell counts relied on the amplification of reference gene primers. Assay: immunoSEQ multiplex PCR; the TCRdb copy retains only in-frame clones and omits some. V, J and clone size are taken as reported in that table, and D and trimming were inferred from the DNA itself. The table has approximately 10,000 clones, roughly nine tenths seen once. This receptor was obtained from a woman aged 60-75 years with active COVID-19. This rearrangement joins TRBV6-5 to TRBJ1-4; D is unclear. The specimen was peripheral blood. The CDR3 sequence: CASSTAGTLNEKLFF. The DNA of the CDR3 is TGTGCCAGCAGTACCGCGGGCACACTGAATGAAAAACTGTTTTTT.